The 5 T cell receptor beta chains given below trace back to one sample, sequenced in a study of post-analysis software for immune sequencing data. Overall study results and limits: Patients showed TRBV5-6, TRBV5-1 and TRBV20-1 among roughly five TRBV segments more frequent than in controls.

Unique-molecular-identifier-tagged TCR beta cDNA libraries were used. TCRdb reanalysed the PCR reads using MiXCR and keeps one entry per CDR3 protein. Counted here are about 500,000 distinct CDR3 sequences, approximately 45% occurring once; the ten biggest clones make up 12%. No cognate antigen is known for these TCRs. Sequenced sample: blood. Receptors were obtained from a girl under 18 with multiple sclerosis.

This clonotype has a handful of counts. J is TRBJ2-3 and V is TRBV20-1; the match to TRBD2 covers 11 bases. Unmatched junction bases numbered 4, after V lost 2 bases and J lost 0 bases. This CDR3 region has 16 residues. CDR1 DFQATT and CDR2 SNEGSKA come from the germline V gene (reference sequence). The CDR3 nucleotides are TGCAGTGCTAGACAGGGACTAGCGGAGAGCACAGATACGCAGTATTTT. As protein: CSARQGLAESTDTQYF.

This clonotype was seen a few times. The chain has TRBV10-3 and TRBJ2-1; D unclear. This CDR3 region has 14 residues. The germline gives CDR1 ENHRY, CDR2 SYGVKD. V lost 3 bases to trimming and J lost 0 bases, with 6 bases between them. The DNA of the CDR3 is TGTGCCATCAGTGACGTGAGCTCCTACAATGAGCAGTTCTTC. It specifies CAISDVSSYNEQFF.

This clonotype was counted between two and nine times. This chain joins TRBV4-1 and TRBJ2-7, with D unresolved. The J call may be wrong; the DNA end is better matched by TRBJ2-5. This CDR3 region has 14 residues. The V gene's germline CDR1 is MGHRA and CDR2 YSYEKL. The CDR3 nucleotides are TGCGCCAGCAGCCAAGGGACGGCACAAGAGACCCAGTACTTC. It specifies CASSQGTAQETQYF.

J is TRBJ1-1 and V is TRBV30; the D is unclear. The V gene lost 8 bases and the J gene lost 1 base, with 11 bases spanning the gap. CDR1 is GTSNPN and CDR2 is SVGIG in the germline V gene (reference sequence). The CDR3 has 12 residues. The CDR3 region has the DNA TGTGCCCGCGGGAGGGAGAACACTGAAGCTTTCTTT. Translated: CARGRENTEAFF.

This clonotype was recorded a few times. V and J are TRBV9 and TRBJ2-7, with 10 bases fitting TRBD2. CDR1 SGDLS and CDR2 YYNGEE come from the germline V gene. J lost 1 base, V lost 4 bases, and 20 bases had no gene match. CDR3 length: 20 amino acids. CDR3 residues: CASSPMTGDLAGEYSYEQYF. Written as DNA, the CDR3 is TGTGCCAGCAGCCCAATGACAGGAGACCTAGCGGGAGAATATTCCTACGAGCAGTACTTC.